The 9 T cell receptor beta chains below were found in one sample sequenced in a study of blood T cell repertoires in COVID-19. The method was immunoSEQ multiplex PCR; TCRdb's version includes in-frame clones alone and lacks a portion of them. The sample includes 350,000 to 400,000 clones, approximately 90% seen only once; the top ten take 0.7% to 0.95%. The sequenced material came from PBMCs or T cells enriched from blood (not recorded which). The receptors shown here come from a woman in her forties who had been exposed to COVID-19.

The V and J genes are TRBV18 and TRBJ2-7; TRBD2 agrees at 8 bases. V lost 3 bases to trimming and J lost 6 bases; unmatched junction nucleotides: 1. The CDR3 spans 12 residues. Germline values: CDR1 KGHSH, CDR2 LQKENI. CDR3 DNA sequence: TGTGCCAGCTCACCGACTAGCGCCGAGCAGTACTTC. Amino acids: CASSPTSAEQYF.

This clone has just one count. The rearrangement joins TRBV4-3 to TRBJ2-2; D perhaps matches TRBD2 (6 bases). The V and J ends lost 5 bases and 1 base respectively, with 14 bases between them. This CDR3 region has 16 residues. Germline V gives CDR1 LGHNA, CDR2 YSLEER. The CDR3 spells CASSSGGGENTGELFF. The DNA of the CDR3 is TGCGCCAGCAGCTCAGGAGGCGGGGAGAACACCGGGGAGCTGTTTTTT.

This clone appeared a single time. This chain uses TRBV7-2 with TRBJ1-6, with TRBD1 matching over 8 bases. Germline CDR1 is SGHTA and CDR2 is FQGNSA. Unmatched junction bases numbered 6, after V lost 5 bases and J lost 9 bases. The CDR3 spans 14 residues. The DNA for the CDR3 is TGTGCCAGCAGCCAGGGGGCAGGAGGTTCACCCCTCCACTTT. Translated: CASSQGAGGSPLHF.

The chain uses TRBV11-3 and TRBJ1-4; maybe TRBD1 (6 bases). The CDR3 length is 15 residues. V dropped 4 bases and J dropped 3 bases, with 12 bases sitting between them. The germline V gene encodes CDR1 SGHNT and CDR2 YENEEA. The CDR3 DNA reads TGTGCCAGCAGCTCCGGGGGGGCGGCTAATGAAAAACTGTTTTTT. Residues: CASSSGGAANEKLFF.

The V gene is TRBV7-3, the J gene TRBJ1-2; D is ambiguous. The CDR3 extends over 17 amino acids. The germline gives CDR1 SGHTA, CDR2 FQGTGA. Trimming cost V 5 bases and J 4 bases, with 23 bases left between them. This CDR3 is CASSPVRVVGTGYGYTF. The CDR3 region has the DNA TGTGCCAGCAGCCCGGTGAGGGTAGTGGGAACTGGCTATGGCTACACCTTC. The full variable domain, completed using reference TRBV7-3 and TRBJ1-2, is GAGVSQTPSNKVTEKGKYVELRCDPISGHTALYWYRQSLGQGPEFLIYFQGTGAADDSGLPNDRFFAVRPEGSVSTLKIQRTERGDSAVYLCASSPVRVVGTGYGYTFGSGTRLTVV.

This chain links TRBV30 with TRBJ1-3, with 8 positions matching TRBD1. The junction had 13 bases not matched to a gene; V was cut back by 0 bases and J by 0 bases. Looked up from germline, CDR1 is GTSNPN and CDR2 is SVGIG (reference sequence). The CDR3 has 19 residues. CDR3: CAWSVRGGDRRYSGNTIYF. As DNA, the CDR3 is TGTGCCTGGAGTGTAAGGGGTGGGGACAGGCGGTACTCTGGAAACACCATATATTTT.

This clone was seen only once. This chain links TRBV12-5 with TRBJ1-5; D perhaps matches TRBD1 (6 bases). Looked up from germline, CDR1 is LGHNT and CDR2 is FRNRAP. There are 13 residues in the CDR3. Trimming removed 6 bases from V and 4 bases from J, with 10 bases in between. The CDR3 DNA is TGTGCTAGTGGCCTCAGGGGTAATCAGCCCCAGCATTTT. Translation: CASGLRGNQPQHF.

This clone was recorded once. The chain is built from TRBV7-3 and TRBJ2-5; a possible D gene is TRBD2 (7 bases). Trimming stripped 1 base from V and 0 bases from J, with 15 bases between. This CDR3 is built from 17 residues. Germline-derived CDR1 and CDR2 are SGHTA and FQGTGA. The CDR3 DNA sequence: TGTGCCAGCAGCTTAAAAGGGGGACTAACGTACCAAGAGACCCAGTACTTC. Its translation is CASSLKGGLTYQETQYF. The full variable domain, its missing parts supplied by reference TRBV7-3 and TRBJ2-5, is GAGVSQTPSNKVTEKGKYVELRCDPISGHTALYWYRQSLGQGPEFLIYFQGTGAADDSGLPNDRFFAVRPEGSVSTLKIQRTERGDSAVYLCASSLKGGLTYQETQYFGPGTRLLVL.

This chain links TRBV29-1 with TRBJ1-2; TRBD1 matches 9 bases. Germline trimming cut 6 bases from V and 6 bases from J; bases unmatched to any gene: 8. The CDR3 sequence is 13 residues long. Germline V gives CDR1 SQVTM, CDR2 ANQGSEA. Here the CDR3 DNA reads TGCAGCGTGAAACAGGGGGCTAGGGATGGCTACACCTTC. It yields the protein CSVKQGARDGYTF.